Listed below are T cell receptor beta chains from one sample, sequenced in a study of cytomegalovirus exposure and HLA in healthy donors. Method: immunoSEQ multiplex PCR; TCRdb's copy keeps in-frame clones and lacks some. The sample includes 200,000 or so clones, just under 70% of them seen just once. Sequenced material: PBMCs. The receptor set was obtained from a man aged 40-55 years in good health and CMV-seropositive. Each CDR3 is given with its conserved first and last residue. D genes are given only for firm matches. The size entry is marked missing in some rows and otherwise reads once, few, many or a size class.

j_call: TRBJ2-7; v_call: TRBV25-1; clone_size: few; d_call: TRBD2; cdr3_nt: TGTGCCAGCAGTGACCCCCTGGGCGGGGGGATCGGCGAGCAGTACTTC; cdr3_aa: CASSDPLGGGIGEQYF
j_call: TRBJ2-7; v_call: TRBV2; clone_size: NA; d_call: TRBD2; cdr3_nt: TGTGCCAGCAGGCCCGACCTAGCGGGGCGCGACGAGCAGTACTTC; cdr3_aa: CASRPDLAGRDEQYF
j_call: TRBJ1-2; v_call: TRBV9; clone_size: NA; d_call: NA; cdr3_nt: TGTGCCGGGGCGCCAGGACACGGTAACTTTGGCTACACCTTC; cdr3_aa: CAGAPGHGNFGYTF
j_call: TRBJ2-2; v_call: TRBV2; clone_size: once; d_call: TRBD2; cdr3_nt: TGTGCCAGCATGGCGGGGGGCAACGCACCCGGGGAGCTGTTTTTT; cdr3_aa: CASMAGGNAPGELFF
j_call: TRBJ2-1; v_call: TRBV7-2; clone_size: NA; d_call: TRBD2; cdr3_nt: TGTGCCAGCAGCTTTAGCGGGGCAGACAACAATGAGCAGTTCTTC; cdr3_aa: CASSFSGADNNEQFF
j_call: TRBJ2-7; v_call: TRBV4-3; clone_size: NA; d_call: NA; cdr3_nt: TGCGCCAGCAGCCAAGATCTTTGGACAGCTGACTACGAGCAGTACTTC; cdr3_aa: CASSQDLWTADYEQYF
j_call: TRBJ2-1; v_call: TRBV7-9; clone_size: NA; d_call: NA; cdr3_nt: TGTTCCAGCAGCTTCACGGGGGCCTACAATGAGCAGTTCTTC; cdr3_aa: CSSSFTGAYNEQFF
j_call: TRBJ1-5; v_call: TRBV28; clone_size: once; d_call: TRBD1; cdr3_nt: TGTGCCAGCAGTTCAACCGTACAGGGGACCAATCAGCCCCAGCATTTT; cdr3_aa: CASSSTVQGTNQPQHF
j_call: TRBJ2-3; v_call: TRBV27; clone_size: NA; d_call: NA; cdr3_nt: TGTGCCAGCAGTTTTGCCGGGACTAGCACAGATACGCAGTATTTT; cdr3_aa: CASSFAGTSTDTQYF
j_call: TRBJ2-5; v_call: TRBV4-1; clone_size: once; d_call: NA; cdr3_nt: TGCGCCAGCAGCCAGGGGCCTAGGGAGACCCAGTACTTC; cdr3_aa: CASSQGPRETQYF
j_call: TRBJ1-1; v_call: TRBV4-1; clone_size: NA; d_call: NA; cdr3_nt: TGCGCCAGCAGCCAAGAGTCCGCCCCGGGTATATTTGGAGCTTTCTTT; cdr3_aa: CASSQESAPGIFGAFF
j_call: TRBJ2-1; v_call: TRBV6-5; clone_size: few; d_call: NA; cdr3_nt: TGTGCCAGCACCGCCAGGGGAAATGAGCAGTTCTTC; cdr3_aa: CASTARGNEQFF
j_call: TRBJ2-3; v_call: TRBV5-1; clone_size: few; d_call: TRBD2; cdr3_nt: TGCGCCAGCAGCTTGGGCCCTAGCGGGGGAACAGATACGCAGTATTTT; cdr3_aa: CASSLGPSGGTDTQYF
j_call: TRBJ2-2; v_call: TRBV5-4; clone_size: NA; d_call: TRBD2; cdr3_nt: TGTGCCAGCAGCTCTGGACTAGCGGGGGGACAGAACACCGGGGAGCTGTTTTTT; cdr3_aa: CASSSGLAGGQNTGELFF
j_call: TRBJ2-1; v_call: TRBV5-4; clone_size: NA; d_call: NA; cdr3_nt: TGTGCCAGCAGTTTTCAGGGGTCTGAGCAGTTCTTC; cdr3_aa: CASSFQGSEQFF
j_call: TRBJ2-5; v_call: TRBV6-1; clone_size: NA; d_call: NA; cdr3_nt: TGTGCCAGCAGTCGGGAGACCTGGGAGACCCAGTACTTC; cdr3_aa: CASSRETWETQYF
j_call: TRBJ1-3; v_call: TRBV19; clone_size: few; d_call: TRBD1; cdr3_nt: TGTGCCAGTAGTAGGACAGGGGAGTCTGGAAACACCATATATTTT; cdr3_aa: CASSRTGESGNTIYF
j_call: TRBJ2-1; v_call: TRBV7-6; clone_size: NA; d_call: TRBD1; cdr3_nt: TGTGCCAGCAGCTTAGCCCAGACAGGGTCCTTCTCTTCCTACAATGAGCAGTTCTTC; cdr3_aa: CASSLAQTGSFSSYNEQFF
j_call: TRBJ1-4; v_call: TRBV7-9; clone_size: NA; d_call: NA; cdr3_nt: TGTGCCAGCAGCTCCGGGGGGCATGGAGAAAAACTGTTTTTT; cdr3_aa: CASSSGGHGEKLFF
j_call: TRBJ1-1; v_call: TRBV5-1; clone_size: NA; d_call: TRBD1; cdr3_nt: TGCGCCAGCAGCACGGGACAGCCCCTCATGACTGAAGCTTTCTTT; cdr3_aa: CASSTGQPLMTEAFF
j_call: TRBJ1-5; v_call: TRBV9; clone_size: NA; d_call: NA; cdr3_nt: TGTGCCAGCAGCCCCGGGGCGGGGAGCAATCAGCCCCAGCATTTT; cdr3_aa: CASSPGAGSNQPQHF
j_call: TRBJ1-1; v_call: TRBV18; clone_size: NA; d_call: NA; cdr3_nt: TGTGCCAGCTCCCACCGAAGAGGAGATGGAATGAACACTGAAGCTTTCTTT; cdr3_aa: CASSHRRGDGMNTEAFF
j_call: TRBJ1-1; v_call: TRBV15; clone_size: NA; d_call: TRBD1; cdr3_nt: TGTGCCACCAGCAGGAGGGGTTGGGTACAGGGGGCTCCTGAAGCTTTCTTT; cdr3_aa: CATSRRGWVQGAPEAFF
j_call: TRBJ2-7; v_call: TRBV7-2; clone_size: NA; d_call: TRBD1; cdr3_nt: TGTGCCAGCAGCCGGGACAGAAGCTCCTACGAGCAGTACTTC; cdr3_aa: CASSRDRSSYEQYF
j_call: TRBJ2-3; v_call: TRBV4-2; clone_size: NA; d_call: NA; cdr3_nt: TGTGCCAGCAGCCAAGATTCCGCCAGTGCCCTCACAGATACGCAGTATTTT; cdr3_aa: CASSQDSASALTDTQYF
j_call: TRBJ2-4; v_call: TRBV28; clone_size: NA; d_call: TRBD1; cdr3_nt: TGTGCCAGCAGAACCGTCGGGACAGGGAAAAACATTCAGTACTTC; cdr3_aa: CASRTVGTGKNIQYF
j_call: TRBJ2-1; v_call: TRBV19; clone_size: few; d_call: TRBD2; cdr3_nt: TGTGCCAGTAGACAGATAGCGGGGAGTTACAATGAGCAGTTCTTC; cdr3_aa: CASRQIAGSYNEQFF
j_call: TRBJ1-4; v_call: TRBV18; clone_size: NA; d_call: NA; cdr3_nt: TGTGCCAGCTCACCAGAAAGGGGCTGGGAAAAACTGTTTTTT; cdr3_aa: CASSPERGWEKLFF
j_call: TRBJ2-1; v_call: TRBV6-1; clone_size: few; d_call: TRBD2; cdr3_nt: TGTGCCAGCAGTGAGCGACTAGCGGGGAATATGTACAATGAGCAGTTCTTC; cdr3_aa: CASSERLAGNMYNEQFF
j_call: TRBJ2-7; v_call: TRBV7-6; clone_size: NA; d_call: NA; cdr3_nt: TGTGCCAGCAGCTTAGTTTATCAAGAGACAGTCTACGAGCAGTACTTC; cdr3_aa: CASSLVYQETVYEQYF
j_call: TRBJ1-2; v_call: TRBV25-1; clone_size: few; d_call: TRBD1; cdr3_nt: TGTGCCAGCAGTGAATGGGACAGCTATGGCTACACCTTC; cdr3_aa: CASSEWDSYGYTF
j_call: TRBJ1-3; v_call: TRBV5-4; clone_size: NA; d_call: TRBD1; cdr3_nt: TGTGCCAGCAGCTTAAGAGGGAACAGGGGGTTATCTGGAAACACCATATATTTT; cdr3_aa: CASSLRGNRGLSGNTIYF
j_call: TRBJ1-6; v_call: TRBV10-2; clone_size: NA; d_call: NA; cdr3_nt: TGCGCCAGCAGCGAGGGGGGCTTTGCTTCACCCCTCCACTTT; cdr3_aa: CASSEGGFASPLHF
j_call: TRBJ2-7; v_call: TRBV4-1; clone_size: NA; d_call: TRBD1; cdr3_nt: TGCGCCAGCAGCCAGCGGACAGGAAACGAGCAGTACTTC; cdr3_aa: CASSQRTGNEQYF
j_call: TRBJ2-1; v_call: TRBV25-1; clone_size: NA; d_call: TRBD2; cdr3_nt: TGTGCCAGCAGTGTAACGGGGGGGTCCAACAATGAGCAGTTCTTC; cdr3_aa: CASSVTGGSNNEQFF